The T cell receptor (beta chain) under discussion was sequenced for a study of T cells in Graves' hyperthyroidism and ophthalmopathy. Whole-study results and caveats: Blood shared most expanded thyroid clonotypes above 0.001.

Regions amplified from RNA transcripts were the TCR beta CDR3 regions. Carried out on the TCR CDR3, a first-round RT-PCR used the HTBI primer set. From the multiplex PCR reads, TCRdb called clonotypes with MiXCR, one entry per CDR3 protein. The data show roughly 45,000 distinct CDR3 sequences, roughly 50% seen once. Remarks on this clonotype: Its antigen is unidentified. Possible read error: a much larger clone is one base away.

Orbital computed tomography, thyroid ultrasound, serum thyroxine and TRAb, and clinical symptoms together informed the diagnoses. This sequence was found in a woman in her fifties or sixties with Graves' hyperthyroidism. Sequencing was done on a sample of peripheral blood or thyroid tissue (not recorded which).

CDR3 protein: CGSRSTGGEQYF. Here the CDR3 DNA reads TGTGGCAGCAGATCGACAGGGGGCGAGCAGTACTTC. The genes are TRBV2 and TRBJ2-7; TRBD1 aligns across 9 bases. Germline-derived CDR1 and CDR2 are SNHLY and FYNNEI. There are 12 residues in the CDR3.